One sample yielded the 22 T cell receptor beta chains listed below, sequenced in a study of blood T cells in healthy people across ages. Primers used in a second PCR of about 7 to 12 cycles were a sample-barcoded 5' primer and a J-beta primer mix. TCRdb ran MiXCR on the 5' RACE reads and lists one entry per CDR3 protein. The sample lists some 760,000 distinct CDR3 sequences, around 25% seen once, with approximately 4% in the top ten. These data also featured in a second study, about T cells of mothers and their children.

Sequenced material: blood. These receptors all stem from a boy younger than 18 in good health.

CDR3 DNA: TGCAGTGCGATGACTGTCAATGAGCAGTTCTTC. Amino acids: CSAMTVNEQFF. The chain combines TRBV20-1 with TRBJ2-5; D not certain. Matching the DNA end better, TRBJ2-1 makes the J call doubtful. Germline V gives CDR1 DFQATT, CDR2 SNEGSKA (reference sequence). This CDR3 region has 11 residues.

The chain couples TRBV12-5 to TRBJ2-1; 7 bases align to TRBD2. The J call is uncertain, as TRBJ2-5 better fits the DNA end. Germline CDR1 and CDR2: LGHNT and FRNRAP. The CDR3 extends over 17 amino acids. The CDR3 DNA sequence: TGTGCTAGTGGTTTGGTACCCCTAGCGGAAAGAGGGGAGACCCAGTACTTC. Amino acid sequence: CASGLVPLAERGETQYF.

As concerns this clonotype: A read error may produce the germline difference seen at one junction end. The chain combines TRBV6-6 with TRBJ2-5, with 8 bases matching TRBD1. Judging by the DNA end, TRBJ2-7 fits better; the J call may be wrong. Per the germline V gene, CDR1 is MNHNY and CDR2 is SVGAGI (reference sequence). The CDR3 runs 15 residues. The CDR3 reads CAGSYSRTGIYEQYF. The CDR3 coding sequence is TGTGCCGGCAGTTACTCTCGGACAGGGATTTACGAGCAGTACTTC.

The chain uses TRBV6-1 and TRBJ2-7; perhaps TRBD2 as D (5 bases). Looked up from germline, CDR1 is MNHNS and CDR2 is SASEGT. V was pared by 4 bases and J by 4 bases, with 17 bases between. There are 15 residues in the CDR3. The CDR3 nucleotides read TGTGCCAGCAGTGTTCTTCGGGGTCCAGGTTACGAGCAGTACTTC. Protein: CASSVLRGPGYEQYF.

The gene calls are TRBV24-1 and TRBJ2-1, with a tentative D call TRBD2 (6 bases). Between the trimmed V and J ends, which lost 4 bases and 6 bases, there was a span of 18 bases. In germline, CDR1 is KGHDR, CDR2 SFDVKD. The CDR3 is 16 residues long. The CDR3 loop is CATSDRGSGVRNEQFF. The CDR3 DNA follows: TGTGCCACCAGTGACCGAGGTAGCGGAGTTCGCAATGAGCAGTTCTTC.

The CDR3 spells CASSYGRGIQPQHF. CDR3 DNA: TGTGCCAGCAGTTACGGTCGGGGGATTCAGCCCCAGCATTTT. The chain joins TRBV6-2 or TRBV6-3 to TRBJ1-5; tentative D call: TRBD1 (5 bases). Germline V gene data show CDR1 as MNHEY and CDR2 as SVGEGT. The CDR3 length is 14 residues. Deletions cut 2 bases from V and 6 bases from J, with 11 bases between.

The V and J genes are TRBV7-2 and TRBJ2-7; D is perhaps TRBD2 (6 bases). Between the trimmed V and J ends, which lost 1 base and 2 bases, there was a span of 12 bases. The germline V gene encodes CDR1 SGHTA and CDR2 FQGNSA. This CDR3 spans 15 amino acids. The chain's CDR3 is CASSLGPGTAYEQYF. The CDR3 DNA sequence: TGTGCCAGCAGCTTAGGACCCGGGACTGCCTACGAGCAGTACTTC.

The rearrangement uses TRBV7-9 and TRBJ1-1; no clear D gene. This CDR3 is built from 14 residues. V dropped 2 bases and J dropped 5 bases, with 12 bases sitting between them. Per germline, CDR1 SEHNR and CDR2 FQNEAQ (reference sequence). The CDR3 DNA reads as TGTGCCAGCAGCTTAACATGGCAGAGAACTGAAGCTTTCTTT. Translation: CASSLTWQRTEAFF.

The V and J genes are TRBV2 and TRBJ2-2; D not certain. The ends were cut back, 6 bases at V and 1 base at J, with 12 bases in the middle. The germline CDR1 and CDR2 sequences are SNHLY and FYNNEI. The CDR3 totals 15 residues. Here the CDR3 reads CASSPHTQNTGELFF. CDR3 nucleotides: TGTGCCAGCAGCCCTCATACGCAGAACACCGGGGAGCTGTTTTTT.

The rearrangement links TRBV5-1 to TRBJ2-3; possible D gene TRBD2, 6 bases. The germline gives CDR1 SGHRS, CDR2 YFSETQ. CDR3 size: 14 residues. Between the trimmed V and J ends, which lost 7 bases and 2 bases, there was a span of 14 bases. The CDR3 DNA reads TGCGCCAGCGTACCGGGAGATTACACAGATACGCAGTATTTT. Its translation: CASVPGDYTDTQYF.

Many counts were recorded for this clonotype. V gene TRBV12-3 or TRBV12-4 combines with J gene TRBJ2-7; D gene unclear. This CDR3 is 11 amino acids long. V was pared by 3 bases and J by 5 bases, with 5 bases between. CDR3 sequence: CASSFTHEQYF. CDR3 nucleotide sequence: TGTGCCAGCAGTTTTACCCACGAGCAGTACTTC.

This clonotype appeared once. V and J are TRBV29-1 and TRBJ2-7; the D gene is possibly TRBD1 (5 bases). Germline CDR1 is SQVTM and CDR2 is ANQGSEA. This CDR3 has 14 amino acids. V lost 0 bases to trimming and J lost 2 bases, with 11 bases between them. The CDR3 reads CSVEDSQEPYEQYF. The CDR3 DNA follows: TGCAGCGTTGAAGATTCACAGGAGCCCTACGAGCAGTACTTC.

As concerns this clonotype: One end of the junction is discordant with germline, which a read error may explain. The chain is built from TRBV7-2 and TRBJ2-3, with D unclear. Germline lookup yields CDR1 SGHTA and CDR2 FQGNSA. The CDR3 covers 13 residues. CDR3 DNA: TGTGCCAGCAGCGGCATTCTTCCAGATACGCCGTATTTT. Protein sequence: CASSGILPDTPYF.

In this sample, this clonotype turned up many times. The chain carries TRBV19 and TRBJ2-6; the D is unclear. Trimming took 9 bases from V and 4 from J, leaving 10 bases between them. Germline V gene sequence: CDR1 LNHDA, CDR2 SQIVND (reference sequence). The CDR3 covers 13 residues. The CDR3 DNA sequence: TGTGCCAGCAAGGCCCCAGGGGCCAACGTCCTGACTTTC. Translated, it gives CASKAPGANVLTF.

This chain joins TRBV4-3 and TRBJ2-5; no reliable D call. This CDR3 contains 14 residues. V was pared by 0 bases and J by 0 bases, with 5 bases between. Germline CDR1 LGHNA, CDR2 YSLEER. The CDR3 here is CASSQDTNQETQYF. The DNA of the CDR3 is TGCGCCAGCAGCCAAGACACTAACCAAGAGACCCAGTACTTC.

CDR3 region: CASSGSTSSHEQYF. The CDR3 region has the DNA TGTGCCAGCAGTGGGTCAACTAGCAGCCACGAGCAGTACTTC. The chain joins TRBV12-3 or TRBV12-4 to TRBJ2-7, with D tentatively TRBD2 (6 bases). The V gene lost 5 bases and the J gene lost 5 bases, with 16 bases spanning the gap. The CDR3 totals 14 residues.

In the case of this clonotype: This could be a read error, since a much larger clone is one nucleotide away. The CDR3 is CASSLEQVYGYTF. The CDR3, as DNA: TGTGCCAGCAGTTTAGAACAGGTCTATGGCTACACCTTC. The chain carries TRBV12-3 or TRBV12-4 and TRBJ1-2; D is perhaps TRBD1 (5 bases). V dropped 1 base and J dropped 4 bases, with 7 bases sitting between them. CDR3 length: 13 residues.

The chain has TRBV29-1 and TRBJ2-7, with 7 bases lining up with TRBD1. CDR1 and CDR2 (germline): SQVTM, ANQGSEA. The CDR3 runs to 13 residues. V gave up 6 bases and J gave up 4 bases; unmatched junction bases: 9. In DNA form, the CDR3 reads TGCAGCGTATTACCGGGACAGAAGTACGAGCAGTACTTC. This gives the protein CSVLPGQKYEQYF.

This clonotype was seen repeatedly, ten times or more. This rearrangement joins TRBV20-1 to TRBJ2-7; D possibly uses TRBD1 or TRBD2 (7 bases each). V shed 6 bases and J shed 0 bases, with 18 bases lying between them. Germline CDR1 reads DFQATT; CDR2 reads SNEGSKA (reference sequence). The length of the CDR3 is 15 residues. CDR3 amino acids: CSATQRDSYSYEQYF. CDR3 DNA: TGCAGTGCAACGCAGCGGGACAGCTACTCCTACGAGCAGTACTTC.

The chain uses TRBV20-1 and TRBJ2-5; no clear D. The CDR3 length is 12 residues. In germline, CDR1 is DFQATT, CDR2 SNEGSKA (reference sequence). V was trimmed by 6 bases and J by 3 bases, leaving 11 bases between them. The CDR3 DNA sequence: TGCAGTGCCCCCCGCGGTGAAGAGACCCAGTACTTC. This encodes CSAPRGEETQYF.

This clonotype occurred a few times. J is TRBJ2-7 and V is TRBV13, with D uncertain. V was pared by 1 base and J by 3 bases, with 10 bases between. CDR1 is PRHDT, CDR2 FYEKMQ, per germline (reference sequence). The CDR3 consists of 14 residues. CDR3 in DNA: TGTGCCAGCAGCTTAGAAAACAGTGTCTACGAGCAGTACTTC. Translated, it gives CASSLENSVYEQYF. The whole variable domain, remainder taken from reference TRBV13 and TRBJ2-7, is AAGVIQSPRHLIKEKRETATLKCYPIPRHDTVYWYQQGPGQDPQFLISFYEKMQSDKGSIPDRFSAQQFSDYHSELNMSSLELGDSALYFCASSLENSVYEQYFGPGTRLTVT.

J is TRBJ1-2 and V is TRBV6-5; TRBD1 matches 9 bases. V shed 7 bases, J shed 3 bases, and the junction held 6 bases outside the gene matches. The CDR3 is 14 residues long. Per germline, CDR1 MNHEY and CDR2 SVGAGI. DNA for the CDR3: TGTGCCAGCAACACAGGGGGCTCCGACTATGGCTACACCTTC. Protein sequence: CASNTGGSDYGYTF.